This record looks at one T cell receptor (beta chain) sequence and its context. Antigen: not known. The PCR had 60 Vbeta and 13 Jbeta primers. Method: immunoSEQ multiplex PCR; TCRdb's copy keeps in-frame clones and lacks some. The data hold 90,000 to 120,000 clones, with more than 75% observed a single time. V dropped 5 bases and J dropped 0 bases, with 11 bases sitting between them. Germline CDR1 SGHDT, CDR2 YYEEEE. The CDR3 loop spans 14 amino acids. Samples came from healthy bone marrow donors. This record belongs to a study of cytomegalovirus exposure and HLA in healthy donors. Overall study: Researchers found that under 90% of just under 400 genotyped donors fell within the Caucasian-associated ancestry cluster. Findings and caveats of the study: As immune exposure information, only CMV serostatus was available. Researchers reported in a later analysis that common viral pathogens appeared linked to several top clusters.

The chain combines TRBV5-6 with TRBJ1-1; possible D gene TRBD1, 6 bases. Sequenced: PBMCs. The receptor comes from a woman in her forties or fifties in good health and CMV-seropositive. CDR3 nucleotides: TGTGCCAGCAGTTGGGGACAAATGAACACTGAAGCTTTCTTT. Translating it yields CASSWGQMNTEAFF.